This is a list of T cell receptor beta chains from one sample in a study of metastatic and nonmetastatic thyroid tumors. TCRdb re-called clones via MiXCR from the PCR reads. This sample yields 25,000 to 30,000 clones, of which about 24% are seen a single time; approximately 14% belongs to the top ten. Sequences were obtained from blood. These receptors all come from a female donor with papillary thyroid cancer or a benign thyroid nodule (not recorded which). Some clones in this sample may be carry-over from other donors' samples. Both conserved end residues are part of each CDR3. A D gene is named only where the DNA matches it firmly. The size of a clone is reported for some rows only, either as once, few or many, or as a class for expanded clones.

NA NA TRBJ2-7 TRBV5-1 TGCGCCAGCAGCGCTACAGGGTGGGGTAGTTACGAGCAGTACTTC CASSATGWGSYEQYF
NA NA TRBJ2-3 TRBV9 TGTGCCAGCAGTGTAGTATTACTTATTAGCACAGATACGCAGTATTTT CASSVVLLISTDTQYF
TRBD2 many TRBJ2-5 TRBV6-1 TGTGCCAGCAAAACTAGCGGGGCCACCCCGACCCAGTACTTC CASKTSGATPTQYF
NA NA TRBJ1-5 TRBV9 TGTGCCAGCAGCGTAGCTTACGGGTGGAATCAGCCCCAGCATTTT CASSVAYGWNQPQHF
NA NA TRBJ1-1 TRBV25-1 TGTGCCAGCAGTGCCCTGGGGGGGACTGGATCTTTCTTT CASSALGGTGSFF
TRBD1 many TRBJ2-2 TRBV25-1 TGTGCCAGCAGTGAACAGGGGGACACCGGGGAGCTGTTTTTT CASSEQGDTGELFF
NA few TRBJ2-1 TRBV6-2/TRBV6-3 TGTGCCAGCAGTTACGTAGGAGGGGAGGAGAATGAGCAGTTCTTC CASSYVGGEENEQFF
TRBD2 NA TRBJ2-5 TRBV30 TGTGCCTGGAGCCTGACTAGCGGAAAAGAGACCCAGTACTTC CAWSLTSGKETQYF
NA many TRBJ2-5 TRBV7-9 TGTGCCAGCTTAGGGGCGGGAGAGACCCAGTACTTC CASLGAGETQYF
TRBD2 NA TRBJ2-7 TRBV7-9 TGTGCCAGCAGCCACTCTACTAGCGGGAGCTACGAGCAGTACTTC CASSHSTSGSYEQYF
NA few TRBJ2-3 TRBV6-2/TRBV6-3 TGTGCCAGCAGTTACAGGGAGACAGATACGCAGTATTTT CASSYRETDTQYF
TRBD2 many TRBJ2-3 TRBV7-9 TGTGCCAGCAGCTTCACGGCGGGGGGCACAGATACGCAGTATTTT CASSFTAGGTDTQYF
TRBD1 few TRBJ1-1 TRBV6-6 TGTGCCAGCAGTTACCCAGGGGGTGGAACTGAAGCTTTCTTT CASSYPGGGTEAFF
NA once TRBJ2-7 TRBV5-1 TGCGCCAGCGCTCGGGTCCGAGAGGACTACGAGCAGTACTTC CASARVREDYEQYF
TRBD2 many TRBJ2-1 TRBV9 TGTGCCAGCAGCTACCAAAGCGGGGGAGACAATGAGCAGTTCTTC CASSYQSGGDNEQFF
NA many TRBJ1-5 TRBV20-1 TGCAGTGCTAGGGAGACATCCACCAATCAGCCCCAGCATTTT CSARETSTNQPQHF
TRBD2 NA TRBJ2-3 TRBV24-1 TGTGCCACCAGTGATCCTGGGACTAGCGGGAGGAGGGATACGCAGTATTTT CATSDPGTSGRRDTQYF
TRBD1 NA TRBJ2-3 TRBV6-8 TGTGCCAGCAGTTGTTGGGACAGGGGGTTAGGCACAGATACGCAGTATTTT CASSCWDRGLGTDTQYF
TRBD2 once TRBJ2-1 TRBV18 TGTGCCAGCTCACCACCGGGACTAGCGGGAGTTAACGAGCAGTTCTTC CASSPPGLAGVNEQFF
NA NA TRBJ2-2 TRBV2 TGTGCCAGCAGGATCTCAGACAACACCGGGGAGCTGTTTTTT CASRISDNTGELFF
TRBD2 once TRBJ2-1 TRBV11-2 TGTGCCAGCAGCCCGACCGGACTAGCGGGAAGCCCCTACAATGAGCAGTTCTTC CASSPTGLAGSPYNEQFF
TRBD2 NA TRBJ2-2 TRBV12-3/TRBV12-4 TGTGCCATCGCCTTAGCGGGAGCGGGGCGCGGCGGGGAGCTGTTTTTT CAIALAGAGRGGELFF
NA few TRBJ1-1 TRBV10-3 TGTGCCATCAGTGAGTCTGGACGGCTGAACACTGAAGCTTTCTTT CAISESGRLNTEAFF
NA many TRBJ2-1 TRBV9 TGTGCCAGCAGCGCGTCTGGACTCGACGGGATTAATGAGCAGTTCTTC CASSASGLDGINEQFF
TRBD1 NA TRBJ1-1 TRBV12-3/TRBV12-4 TGTGCCAGCAGACCCCGACAGGGGTCCACTGAAGCTTTCTTT CASRPRQGSTEAFF
NA medium-sized TRBJ1-6 TRBV10-3 TGTGCCATCACGGGGGGCGCCGTTGATTCACCCCTCCACTTT CAITGGAVDSPLHF
TRBD1 medium-sized TRBJ1-6 TRBV5-1 TGCGCCAGCAGCTTGGAACAGGGGGATAATTCACCCCTCCACTTT CASSLEQGDNSPLHF
NA NA TRBJ2-1 TRBV20-1 TGCAGTGCTAGGCGGATCGGCCGGGAGAATGAGCAGTTCTTC CSARRIGRENEQFF
NA once TRBJ2-1 TRBV7-3 TGTGCCAGCAGCTTAGGCCAGGGGCACAATGAGCAGTTCTTC CASSLGQGHNEQFF
TRBD1 many TRBJ2-3 TRBV29-1 TGCAGCGTTGGACAGGGTGGGGATACGCAGTATTTT CSVGQGGDTQYF
NA many TRBJ2-3 TRBV19 TGTGCCAGTAGTAAGGAGGGGTCTAGCACAGATACGCAGTATTTT CASSKEGSSTDTQYF
TRBD1 many TRBJ2-1 TRBV7-2 TGTGCCAGCAGCGCCGGACAGGGGTGGTCCTACAATGAGCAGTTCTTC CASSAGQGWSYNEQFF
NA NA TRBJ1-1 TRBV7-2 TGTGCCAGCAGCATCACGTACGTTGAAGCCTTCTTT CASSITYVEAFF
NA many TRBJ2-1 TRBV11-3 TGTGCCAGCAGCTTACTCACCGGACCGGGTAATGAGCAGTTCTTC CASSLLTGPGNEQFF
NA many TRBJ1-4 TRBV15 TGTGCCACCAGCAGAGATAATGAAAAACTGTTTTTT CATSRDNEKLFF
NA large TRBJ1-1 TRBV12-3/TRBV12-4 TGTGCCAGCAGTTATGCCCGAGTGACTTTCTTT CASSYARVTFF
TRBD2 NA TRBJ2-3 TRBV11-1 TGTGCCAGCAGCCCCCCAACTAGCGGGAGTTCAGATACGCAGTATTTT CASSPPTSGSSDTQYF
NA NA TRBJ2-3 TRBV12-3/TRBV12-4 TGTGCCAGCAGCCCGGACAGCATCACAGATACGCAGTATTTT CASSPDSITDTQYF
NA many TRBJ2-1 TRBV2 TGTGCCAGCAGTAGACGCAATGAGCAGTTCTTC CASSRRNEQFF
NA many TRBJ1-4 TRBV30 TGTGCCTGGAGTGTTGACAAGAAACTGTTTTTT CAWSVDKKLFF
NA medium-sized TRBJ2-2 TRBV6-2/TRBV6-3 TGTGCCAGCAGTTACGGGCTACGGGGCGAGCTGTTTTTT CASSYGLRGELFF